The 8 T cell receptor beta chains in this list originate from one sample, sequenced in a study of blood T cell repertoires in COVID-19. TCRdb keeps only in-frame clones here, not all; method: immunoSEQ multiplex PCR. This repertoire shows approximately 59,000 clones, around 85% found once; its top ten account for roughly 5.1%. The source material was peripheral blood. Every receptor here comes from a man between 40 and 49 years old with active COVID-19.

This rearrangement joins TRBV5-6 to TRBJ1-1, with D hard to call. Deletions cut 4 bases from V and 0 bases from J, with 7 bases between. Germline CDR1 SGHDT, CDR2 YYEEEE. CDR3 length: 13 amino acids. As DNA, the CDR3 is TGTGCCAGCAGCCCGGGTGTGAACACTGAAGCTTTCTTT. Its translation: CASSPGVNTEAFF.

J is TRBJ1-1 and V is TRBV28; 8 bases agree with TRBD1. V trimming: 6 bases; J trimming: 7 bases; junction bases outside the gene matches: 13. The CDR3 is 15 amino acids. Per the germline V gene, CDR1 is MDHEN and CDR2 is SYDVKM. CDR3 loop: CASSRTGGTFGEAFF. DNA of the CDR3: TGTGCCAGCAGCCGTACAGGGGGGACGTTTGGTGAAGCTTTCTTT.

V usage is TRBV3-1 (or the pseudogene TRBV3-2) and J usage is TRBJ1-6; D is unresolved. The ends were cut back, 6 bases at V and 8 bases at J, with 11 bases in the middle. The CDR3 consists of 13 residues. CDR1 and CDR2 (germline): LGHDT, YNNKEL (reference sequence). The CDR3 DNA sequence: TGTGCCAGCAGGGCCGGGGAGGATTCACCCCTCCACTTT. Protein: CASRAGEDSPLHF.

This clone was detected only once. The chain combines TRBV28 with TRBJ2-3; possible D gene TRBD2, 5 bases. With 8 bases removed from V and 5 bases from J, the gap between germline ends came to 14 bases. CDR1 MDHEN and CDR2 SYDVKM come from the germline V gene. This CDR3 contains 13 residues. The CDR3 nucleotides are TGTGCCAGCCGTGGGCTTGCGGGAGATACGCAGTATTTT. It codes for CASRGLAGDTQYF.

J is TRBJ1-2 and V is TRBV27, with unresolved D. Germline assignment: CDR1 MNHEY and CDR2 SMNVEV (reference sequence). The CDR3 is made up of 13 amino acids. Trimming pared 3 bases from V and 2 bases from J, leaving 7 bases between. The CDR3 coding sequence is TGTGCCAGCAGTTTGCAGCGAAACTATGGCTACACCTTC. Protein: CASSLQRNYGYTF.

The CDR3 loop reads CATSDPGTSGSIPWFF. CDR3 DNA sequence: TGTGCCACCAGTGACCCAGGGACTAGCGGGAGTATTCCCTGGTTCTTC. The chain joins TRBV24-1 to TRBJ2-1; 14 nucleotides align to TRBD2. The CDR3 is 16 amino acids. Germline assignment: CDR1 KGHDR and CDR2 SFDVKD. J was trimmed by 15 bases and V by 4 bases; bases with no gene match: 13.

The gene calls are TRBV10-1 and TRBJ2-5; 9 nucleotides align to TRBD2. Germline V gene data show CDR1 as WNHNN and CDR2 as SYGVQD (reference sequence). This CDR3 comprises 16 residues. Trimming at V came to 3 bases and at J to 2 bases, leaving 7 bases not matched to a gene. The DNA of the CDR3 is TGCGCCAGCAGTGAAGCAGCGGGAGGTGGTCAAGAGACCCAGTACTTC. This encodes CASSEAAGGGQETQYF.

This chain joins TRBV7-6 and TRBJ2-3, with D possibly being TRBD2 (6 bases). Trimming left V 5 bases short and J 1 base short, with 19 bases between. Per the germline V gene, CDR1 is SGHVS and CDR2 is FNYEAQ. This CDR3 has 17 amino acids. The CDR3 loop is CASSPGGPEVRTDTQYF. The CDR3 nucleotides are TGTGCCAGCAGCCCTGGAGGGCCGGAGGTCCGCACAGATACGCAGTATTTT.